This entry describes one TCR beta chain. Germline-derived CDR1 and CDR2 are MNHEY and SVGAGI. The germline V and J ends were trimmed by 2 bases and 4 bases, with 12 bases remaining between them. CDR3 length equals 14 residues. A volume of over 9 ml of fresh peripheral blood supplied the PBMCs. This sample is part of a study of Graves' ophthalmopathy and Graves' hyperthyroidism. The TCR beta CDR3 regions underwent amplification from RNA transcripts. After a first-round RT-PCR with HTBI primers, a second-round multiplex PCR was run. TCRdb independently ran MiXCR on the multiplex PCR reads; one entry per CDR3 protein. Of just over 400,000 distinct CDR3 sequences in the sample, 20% to 25% are singletons; the top ten hold 2.5% to 3.5%.

The chain combines TRBV6-5 with TRBJ2-7; perhaps TRBD1 as D (6 bases). The TCR sequence derives from a woman younger than 30 with stable Graves' hyperthyroidism. The specimen was peripheral blood. CDR3 nucleotides: TGTGCCAGCAGTTACAGGACAGATTCATACGAGCAGTACTTC. Amino acids: CASSYRTDSYEQYF.